The 21 T cell receptor beta chains below were found in one sample sequenced in a study of shared T cell receptors in the human thymus. Sequenced by immunoSEQ multiplex PCR; TCRdb stores in-frame clones only, minus some. The sample has hundreds of thousands of clones; roughly 86% are singletons. This sample also belongs to another study, concerning human thymus T cells.

Sequenced sample: thymocytes. These TCRs come from a boy under two years old with a congenital heart defect.

This chain uses TRBV5-1 with TRBJ2-1; D possibly corresponds to TRBD2 (5 bases). The V and J ends lost 4 bases and 3 bases respectively, with 11 bases between them. Germline loops: CDR1 SGHRS, CDR2 YFSETQ. CDR3 size: 14 residues. The CDR3 spells CASSATSGYNEQFF. CDR3 DNA sequence: TGCGCCAGCAGCGCAACAAGCGGCTACAATGAGCAGTTCTTC. Using reference TRBV5-1 and TRBJ2-1 for the parts outside the CDR3, the full variable domain is KAGVTQTPRYLIKTRGQQVTLSCSPISGHRSVSWYQQTPGQGLQFLFEYFSETQRNKGNFPGRFSGRQFSNSRSEMNVSTLELGDSALYLCASSATSGYNEQFFGPGTRLTVL.

The rearrangement joins TRBV10-3 to TRBJ1-1, with D tentatively TRBD1 (5 bases). The CDR3 totals 17 residues. The V end lost 1 base, the J end lost 3 bases, and 18 bases lay between the germline ends. The germline V gene encodes CDR1 ENHRY and CDR2 SYGVKD. The CDR3 here is CAISEFVQGPAHTEAFF. For the CDR3, the DNA is TGTGCCATCAGTGAGTTTGTCCAGGGTCCAGCCCACACTGAAGCTTTCTTT.

This clone was recorded once. The V gene is TRBV29-1, the J gene TRBJ2-1; 7 bases line up with TRBD2. The CDR3 extends over 15 amino acids. The germline CDR1 and CDR2 sequences are SQVTM and ANQGSEA. V lost 7 bases, J lost 6 bases, and 15 bases stayed unmatched. For the CDR3, the DNA is TGCAGCGCAGGATGGTTTTTGACTAGCCCCAATGAGCAGTTCTTC. Translating it yields CSAGWFLTSPNEQFF.

The chain has TRBV6-6 and TRBJ2-4; 13 bases map to TRBD2. Germline V CDR1 and CDR2: MNHNY, SVGAGI (reference sequence). The CDR3 extends over 15 amino acids. The trim removed 4 bases at V and 7 bases at J, leaving 4 bases unmatched. CDR3 coding DNA: TGTGCCAGCAGTTTCGGACTAGCGGGAGATAACATTCAGTACTTC. This sequence encodes CASSFGLAGDNIQYF.

The chain recombines TRBV5-6 with TRBJ2-7; D not resolved. This CDR3 spans 15 amino acids. V gave up 2 bases and J gave up 1 base, with 13 bases separating them. Germline CDR1 reads SGHDT; CDR2 reads YYEEEE. CDR3 sequence (DNA): TGTGCCAGCAGCTTTAGACTCCCGAGGTCCTACGAGCAGTACTTC. This translates into CASSFRLPRSYEQYF.

The chain has TRBV4-1 and TRBJ2-7; 8 nucleotides line up with TRBD1. J lost 4 bases, V lost 4 bases, and 6 bases had no gene match. There are 14 residues in the CDR3. Germline V gene sequence: CDR1 MGHRA, CDR2 YSYEKL. The CDR3 region is CASSPPDRVYEQYF. The CDR3 DNA sequence: TGCGCCAGCAGCCCCCCGGACAGGGTATACGAGCAGTACTTC.

The V gene is TRBV28, the J gene TRBJ2-7; the match to TRBD2 covers 7 bases. Germline V gene sequence: CDR1 MDHEN, CDR2 SYDVKM. This CDR3 has 15 amino acids. V gave up 9 bases and J gave up 1 base; unmatched junction bases: 12. CDR3 protein: CASGRAEVTSYEQYF. In nucleotides, the CDR3 is TGTGCCAGTGGGAGGGCAGAAGTCACTTCCTACGAGCAGTACTTC.

The chain joins TRBV18 to TRBJ2-3; D not resolved. Per the germline V gene, CDR1 is KGHSH and CDR2 is LQKENI. Trimming took off 2 bases at V and 6 bases at J, with 18 bases between the two ends. The CDR3 sequence is 16 residues long. The CDR3 DNA sequence: TGTGCCAGCTCACCAAAGCGATCTTTACCCCCCGATACGCAGTATTTT. Protein: CASSPKRSLPPDTQYF.

The chain has TRBV5-4 and TRBJ2-7, with 7 bases that match TRBD1. The CDR3 totals 13 residues. The V gene's germline CDR1 is SGHNT and CDR2 YYREEE (reference sequence). V shed 3 bases and J 7 bases; nucleotides not matched to a gene: 7. The CDR3 DNA sequence: TGTGCCAGCAGCTCGGTCTCAGGGGGAGAGCAGTACTTC. It codes for CASSSVSGGEQYF. Variable domain in full (rest from reference TRBV5-4 and TRBJ2-7): ETGVTQSPTHLIKTRGQQVTLRCSSQSGHNTVSWYQQALGQGPQFIFQYYREEENGRGNFPPRFSGLQFPNYSSELNVNALELDDSALYLCASSSVSGGEQYFGPGTRLTVT.

The V call is TRBV27, the J call TRBJ2-3, with no clear D. In germline, CDR1 is MNHEY, CDR2 SMNVEV (reference sequence). Trimming shortened V by 8 bases and J by 3 bases, and 12 bases separated the two germline ends. The CDR3 runs 13 residues. The CDR3 is CASEDLKTDTQYF. CDR3 nucleotides: TGTGCCAGCGAGGATTTAAAGACAGATACGCAGTATTTT.

This chain links TRBV5-1 with TRBJ1-2, with a tentative D call TRBD1 (6 bases). With 1 base removed from V and 6 bases from J, the gap between germline ends came to 16 bases. The V gene's germline CDR1 is SGHRS and CDR2 YFSETQ. The CDR3 has 15 amino acids. The CDR3 region is CASSLQTGDWNGYTF. For the CDR3, the DNA is TGCGCCAGCAGCTTGCAGACAGGAGATTGGAATGGCTACACCTTC.

This clone appeared once. J is TRBJ2-4 and V is TRBV5-1; 8 nucleotides align to TRBD2. After removal of 4 bases from V and 6 bases from J, the junction contained 18 bases not matched to a gene. The germline V gene has CDR1 SGHRS and CDR2 YFSETQ. This CDR3 spans 18 amino acids. This CDR3 reads CASSPWPGGAGVLNIQYF. In DNA form, the CDR3 reads TGCGCCAGCAGCCCATGGCCGGGGGGGGCAGGGGTGTTAAACATTCAGTACTTC.

CDR3 protein: CASSLLVFKPYEQYF. CDR3 DNA: TGTGCCAGCAGTTTATTGGTTTTCAAGCCCTACGAGCAGTACTTC. This chain connects TRBV28 to TRBJ2-7; D ambiguous. Germline CDR1 and CDR2: MDHEN and SYDVKM. V shed 1 base and J shed 2 bases, with 12 bases lying between them. The CDR3 is 15 residues long.

A single count supports this clone. CDR3 nucleotides: TGTGCCAGCAGCTACAGCGGGCCCCTGGGTGAGCAGTTCTTC. Residues: CASSYSGPLGEQFF. V and J are TRBV7-9 and TRBJ2-1, with D perhaps matching TRBD2 (6 bases). Germline-derived CDR1 and CDR2 are SEHNR and FQNEAQ (reference sequence). The CDR3 contains 14 residues. The V gene lost 4 bases and the J gene lost 9 bases, with 16 bases spanning the gap. The entire variable domain, with the rest obtained from reference TRBV7-9 and TRBJ2-1, is as follows: DTGVSQNPRHKITKRGQNVTFRCDPISEHNRLYWYRQTLGQGPEFLTYFQNEAQLEKSRLLSDRFSAERPKGSFSTLEIQRTEQGDSAMYLCASSYSGPLGEQFFGPGTRLTVL.

The chain combines TRBV28 with TRBJ1-6; 7 nucleotides agree with TRBD1. V lost 8 bases, J lost 9 bases, and 7 bases stayed unmatched. From germline, CDR1 is MDHEN and CDR2 SYDVKM. CDR3 length equals 13 residues. CDR3 sequence: CASGQDGGSPLHF. The CDR3 coding sequence is TGTGCCAGCGGACAGGACGGAGGTTCACCCCTCCACTTT.

This clone was seen just once. The chain employs TRBV4-1 and TRBJ2-7; perhaps TRBD2 as D (6 bases). Germline CDR1 reads MGHRA; CDR2 reads YSYEKL. The V gene lost 1 base and the J gene lost 3 bases, with 10 bases spanning the gap. This CDR3 is 14 amino acids long. The CDR3 bases are TGCGCCAGCAGCCAAGGGGGGGAATTCTACGAGCAGTACTTC. The encoded protein is CASSQGGEFYEQYF.

This sequence joins TRBV27 and TRBJ2-7; 8 bases fit TRBD1. CDR3 size: 14 residues. V lost 5 bases, J lost 6 bases, and 9 bases stayed unmatched. Germline V gives CDR1 MNHEY, CDR2 SMNVEV (reference sequence). CDR3 bases: TGTGCCAGCAGTCCTGGGACAGGAAGAGGCGAGCAGTACTTC. This codes for CASSPGTGRGEQYF.

This rearrangement joins TRBV5-8 to TRBJ2-1; 8 bases are shared with TRBD2. This CDR3 contains 18 residues. Trimming removed 0 bases from V and 8 bases from J; junction bases left unmatched: 16. Germline values: CDR1 SGHTS, CDR2 YDEGEE. CDR3 DNA sequence: TGTGCCAGCAGCTTGGCCGGGAGGGAGCGGGGGCTTCGGCATGAGCAGTTCTTC. It is translated as CASSLAGRERGLRHEQFF.

The V and J genes are TRBV28 and TRBJ2-7; D might be TRBD1 (6 bases). The germline V gene encodes CDR1 MDHEN and CDR2 SYDVKM. Trimming removed 1 base from V and 2 bases from J, with 15 bases in between. CDR3 length equals 16 residues. In DNA, the CDR3 is TGTGCCAGCAGTTTATTTCACAGGGCGCCGACCTACGAGCAGTACTTC. Residues: CASSLFHRAPTYEQYF.

The CDR3 is CASSSGSGEDTQYF. DNA of the CDR3: TGCGCCAGCAGCTCGGGGTCAGGGGAAGATACGCAGTATTTT. The chain carries TRBV5-1 and TRBJ2-3; perhaps TRBD1 as D (6 bases). This CDR3 region has 14 residues. V was trimmed by 3 bases and J by 5 bases, leaving 13 bases between them. CDR1 is SGHRS and CDR2 is YFSETQ in the germline V gene.

This sequence joins TRBV10-3 and TRBJ1-1; 8 nucleotides agree with TRBD1. The CDR3 is 13 residues long. Per germline, CDR1 ENHRY and CDR2 SYGVKD. With V trimmed by 7 bases and J by 10 bases, 11 bases remained unmatched. CDR3: CAITTLQGERAFF. CDR3 DNA: TGTGCCATCACTACCTTACAGGGGGAAAGAGCTTTCTTT.